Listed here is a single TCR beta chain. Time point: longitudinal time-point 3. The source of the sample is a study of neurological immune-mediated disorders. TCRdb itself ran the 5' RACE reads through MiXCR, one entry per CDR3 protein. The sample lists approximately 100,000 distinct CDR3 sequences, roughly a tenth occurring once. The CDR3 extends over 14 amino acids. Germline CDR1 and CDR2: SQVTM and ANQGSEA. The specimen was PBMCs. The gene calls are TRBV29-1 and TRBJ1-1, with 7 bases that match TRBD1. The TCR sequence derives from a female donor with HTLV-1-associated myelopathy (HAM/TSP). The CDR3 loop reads CRAGTVGGSTEAFF. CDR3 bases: TGCAGGGCTGGGACAGTTGGGGGGAGCACTGAAGCTTTCTTT.